Below, 28 T cell receptor beta chains from the same sample are listed, as sequenced in a study of T cell repertoires in cytomegalovirus infection. Their antigens remain unidentified. TCRdb re-derived calls from the reads in MiXCR, one entry per CDR3 protein. The sample carries about 890,000 distinct CDR3 sequences, 31% recorded once. The specimen comprised cultured CD8+ T cells from PBMCs, sampled from culture after CMV antigen stimulation. The receptors derive from a human donor in good health (CMV status not recorded). Some clones in this sample may be carry-over from other donors' samples.

This clonotype was counted many times. The V gene is TRBV12-3 or TRBV12-4, the J gene TRBJ2-3, with a weak D call TRBD2 (7 bases). The V and J ends lost 5 bases and 2 bases respectively, with 23 bases between them. CDR3 length: 18 residues. The CDR3 DNA follows: TGTGCCAGCAGTCCACAGCGAATGGCGGGGGCCCACACAGATACGCAGTATTTT. Translating gives CASSPQRMAGAHTDTQYF.

This clonotype was counted a few times. The chain is built from TRBV7-9 and TRBJ2-5; D is ambiguous. This CDR3 has 11 residues. The V and J ends lost 5 bases and 11 bases respectively, with 12 bases between them. Germline V lookup: CDR1 SEHNR, CDR2 FQNEAQ (reference sequence). For the CDR3, the DNA is TGTGCCAGCAGCACCCCGGCTCGGCAGTACTTC. It yields the protein CASSTPARQYF. The full variable domain, completed using reference TRBV7-9 and TRBJ2-5, is DTGVSQNPRHKITKRGQNVTFRCDPISEHNRLYWYRQTLGQGPEFLTYFQNEAQLEKSRLLSDRFSAERPKGSFSTLEIQRTEQGDSAMYLCASSTPARQYFGPGTRLLVL.

The rearrangement joins TRBV7-4 to TRBJ1-2; 8 bases are shared with TRBD1. V was pared by 1 base and J by 10 bases, with 11 bases of the junction left unmatched. Germline-derived CDR1 and CDR2 are SGHVT and SQSDAQ. The CDR3 runs 15 residues. As DNA, the CDR3 is TGTGCCAGCAGCTTAGGGACAGGGTTATCAGGTGACTACACCTTC. Amino acids: CASSLGTGLSGDYTF.

This clonotype was picked up a small number of times. The genes are TRBV7-6 and TRBJ1-2; D is uncertain. This CDR3 contains 16 residues. Germline V gene lookup returns CDR1 SGHVS and CDR2 FNYEAQ. Trimming removed 5 bases from V and 4 bases from J, with 20 bases in between. The CDR3 loop is CASSLSGVVDPYGYTF. The CDR3 nucleotides are TGTGCCAGCAGCCTCTCCGGGGTAGTCGATCCCTATGGCTACACCTTC. The full variable domain, completed using reference TRBV7-6 and TRBJ1-2, is GAGVSQSPRYKVTKRGQDVALRCDPISGHVSLYWYRQALGQGPEFLTYFNYEAQQDKSGLPNDRFSAERPEGSISTLTIQRTEQRDSAMYRCASSLSGVVDPYGYTFGSGTRLTVV.

To note about this clonotype: At one of its ends the junction is not consistent with the germline gene, which may arise from a read error. The rearrangement uses TRBV7-6 and TRBJ2-2; 7 nucleotides align to TRBD1. The germline CDR1 and CDR2 sequences are SGHVS and FNYEAQ. The length of the CDR3 is 14 residues. The CDR3 sequence is CANSLSQGTGELFF. CDR3 bases: TGTGCCAACAGCTTGTCACAGGGGACCGGGGAGCTGTTTTTT.

In this sample, this clonotype turned up a few times. The CDR3, as DNA: TGTGCCAGCAGCCGCCGGGACAATGACGATGAGCAGTTCTTC. Amino acids: CASSRRDNDDEQFF. This sequence joins TRBV27 and TRBJ2-1; possibly TRBD1 for D (6 bases). Looked up from germline, CDR1 is MNHEY and CDR2 is SMNVEV (reference sequence). V was pared by 6 bases and J by 8 bases, with 17 bases between. This CDR3 has 14 residues.

This chain connects TRBV7-9 to TRBJ2-7; TRBD1 matches at 7 bases. CDR3 length equals 16 residues. J gave up 3 bases and V 4 bases, and 12 bases lay outside the gene matches. The germline CDR1 and CDR2 sequences are SEHNR and FQNEAQ (reference sequence). In DNA, the CDR3 is TGTGCCAGCAGCTCTACCACAGGGGTAGGCGTCTACGAGCAGTACTTC. It specifies CASSSTTGVGVYEQYF.

The chain recombines TRBV27 with TRBJ2-5; 10 nucleotides align to TRBD2. Germline CDR1 is MNHEY and CDR2 is SMNVEV (reference sequence). The CDR3 runs to 16 residues. Trimming removed 4 bases from V and 9 bases from J; junction bases left unmatched: 14. This chain's CDR3 is CASSSTWTSGNRAQYF. As DNA, the CDR3 is TGTGCCAGCAGTTCCACTTGGACTAGCGGTAATCGTGCCCAGTACTTC.

V usage is TRBV7-9 and J usage is TRBJ1-2, with D tentatively TRBD1 (5 bases). CDR1 and CDR2 (germline): SEHNR, FQNEAQ (reference sequence). The ends were cut back, 7 bases at V and 0 bases at J, with 15 bases in the middle. The length of the CDR3 is 15 residues. In nucleotides, the CDR3 is TGTGCCAGCAACTCCCGAAGGGACTCTAACTATGGCTACACCTTC. Residues: CASNSRRDSNYGYTF. The full variable domain, completed using reference TRBV7-9 and TRBJ1-2, is DTGVSQNPRHKITKRGQNVTFRCDPISEHNRLYWYRQTLGQGPEFLTYFQNEAQLEKSRLLSDRFSAERPKGSFSTLEIQRTEQGDSAMYLCASNSRRDSNYGYTFGSGTRLTVV.

This clonotype was seen many times. Germline and junction disagree at one end, which may indicate a read error. CDR3 sequence (DNA): TGTGCCAGCAGCCTCGGACAGGGGGCAGATACGCAGTATTTT. This gives the protein CASSLGQGADTQYF. V gene TRBV5-1 combines with J gene TRBJ2-3, with TRBD1 identical over 10 bases. This CDR3 is built from 14 residues. Germline V gives CDR1 SGHRS, CDR2 YFSETQ.

This clonotype was picked up many times. The rearrangement uses TRBV7-2 and TRBJ2-3; TRBD2 matches 7 bases. CDR1 and CDR2 (germline): SGHTA, FQGNSA. Losses at the gene ends were 3 bases for V and 3 bases for J; bases not matched to a gene: 9. The CDR3 is 16 amino acids. The CDR3 sequence: CASSFRGVPLTDTQYF. For the CDR3, the DNA is TGTGCCAGCAGCTTTCGGGGGGTTCCCCTGACAGATACGCAGTATTTT.

This clonotype was observed a handful of times. The chain links TRBV6-1 to TRBJ2-1; perhaps TRBD1 as D (6 bases). V was pared by 5 bases and J by 5 bases, with 22 bases between. This CDR3 region has 17 residues. Germline CDR1 reads MNHNS; CDR2 reads SASEGT. CDR3 nucleotide sequence: TGTGCCAGCAGTCAGGACAATATAGGGGGTAGGCACAATGAGCAGTTCTTC. Residues: CASSQDNIGGRHNEQFF.

Only one count was recorded for this clonotype. A much more abundant neighbour one base away suggests this may be a read error. The CDR3 is CAIGGTVGAGTEAFF. In nucleotides, the CDR3 is TGTGCCATCGGTGGGACAGTGGGCGCGGGAACTGAAGCTTTCTTT. The chain has TRBV10-3 and TRBJ1-1; 7 bases are a match to TRBD1. The CDR3 is 15 amino acids. Trimming at V came to 8 bases and at J to 5 bases, leaving 14 bases not matched to a gene. The V gene's germline CDR1 is ENHRY and CDR2 SYGVKD.

The chain recombines TRBV5-6 with TRBJ2-3; TRBD1 matches 9 bases. J gave up 4 bases and V 3 bases, and 6 bases lay outside the gene matches. CDR1 and CDR2 (germline): SGHDT, YYEEEE. The CDR3 runs 15 residues. Here the CDR3 DNA reads TGTGCCAGCAGCTCGGACAGGGGTTATCCAGATACGCAGTATTTT. It codes for CASSSDRGYPDTQYF.

CDR3 residues: CASSLWFTGGAVPDTQYF. CDR3 nucleotide sequence: TGTGCCAGCAGTTTATGGTTCACAGGGGGCGCGGTCCCAGATACGCAGTATTTT. The rearrangement uses TRBV27 and TRBJ2-3; TRBD1 agrees at 9 bases. Unmatched junction bases numbered 12, after V lost 1 base and J lost 4 bases. This CDR3 region has 18 residues. Germline values: CDR1 MNHEY, CDR2 SMNVEV (reference sequence).

This clonotype was picked up a small number of times. The V and J genes are TRBV7-6 and TRBJ2-4, with 12 bases matching TRBD1. The V and J ends lost 0 bases and 8 bases, in that order; junction bases with no gene match: 2. The CDR3 has 15 amino acids. Germline CDR1 SGHVS, CDR2 FNYEAQ. The CDR3 protein is CASSLAGTGGDIQYF. The CDR3 bases are TGTGCCAGCAGCTTAGCAGGGACAGGGGGCGACATTCAGTACTTC.

This clonotype has a handful of counts. The chain combines TRBV6-6 with TRBJ1-3; D is ambiguous. The CDR3 runs to 15 residues. V was shortened by 3 bases and J by 0 bases, with 9 bases between the two germline ends. Germline V gives CDR1 MNHNY, CDR2 SVGAGI (reference sequence). In DNA form, the CDR3 reads TGTGCCAGCAGTTATAGTATTGACTCTGGAAACACCATATATTTT. Its translation: CASSYSIDSGNTIYF.

V usage is TRBV20-1 and J usage is TRBJ2-5; the match to TRBD1 covers 9 bases. This CDR3 has 18 residues. V gave up 0 bases and J gave up 4 bases; unmatched junction bases: 15. The germline gives CDR1 DFQATT, CDR2 SNEGSKA (reference sequence). The CDR3 bases are TGCAGTGCTAGAGATAGAGGTGGGACAGGGCCCACAGGAGAGACCCAGTACTTC. The encoded protein is CSARDRGGTGPTGETQYF.

V usage is TRBV7-6 and J usage is TRBJ2-7, with D maybe TRBD2 (6 bases). V lost 3 bases and J 4 bases, leaving 22 bases between the germline ends. Looked up from germline, CDR1 is SGHVS and CDR2 is FNYEAQ. The CDR3 is made up of 17 amino acids. CDR3 residues: CASSFASPTRVGYEQYF. CDR3 nucleotide sequence: TGTGCCAGCAGCTTCGCTAGCCCGACTAGAGTGGGGTACGAGCAGTACTTC.

On this clonotype itself: An end of the junction differs from the germline gene, which may be a read error. The chain recombines TRBV7-9 with TRBJ2-2; D possibly corresponds to TRBD1 (6 bases). Germline CDR1 is SEHNR and CDR2 is FQNEAQ (reference sequence). This CDR3 contains 15 residues. CDR3 residues: CVSSPQGPNTGELFF. The CDR3, as DNA: TGTGTCAGCAGCCCCCAGGGGCCGAACACCGGGGAGCTGTTTTTT.

The V call is TRBV7-9, the J call TRBJ1-1, with TRBD1 identical over 8 bases. From germline, CDR1 is SEHNR and CDR2 FQNEAQ (reference sequence). CDR3 size: 14 residues. The J segment lost 1 base and the V segment lost 6 bases, leaving 4 bases of the junction unmatched. The CDR3 DNA reads as TGTGCCAGCAGACCGGACAGGGCGAACACTGAAGCTTTCTTT. It yields the protein CASRPDRANTEAFF.

This clonotype was seen a few times. This chain's CDR3 is CASSVEDGQFKANYGYTF. The CDR3 region has the DNA TGTGCCAGCAGCGTAGAGGACGGACAGTTCAAAGCTAACTATGGCTACACCTTC. V usage is TRBV7-9 and J usage is TRBJ1-2; D perhaps matches TRBD1 (6 bases). This CDR3 spans 18 amino acids. V shed 5 bases and J shed 0 bases, with 22 bases lying between them. Germline V gene lookup returns CDR1 SEHNR and CDR2 FQNEAQ (reference sequence).

This clonotype was picked up many times. Here the CDR3 reads CASSLPGQGVQHF. The CDR3 coding sequence is TGTGCCAGCAGCCTCCCGGGACAGGGGGTTCAGCATTTT. The chain has TRBV7-9 and TRBJ1-5; 11 bases fit TRBD1. The CDR3 has 13 residues. V was clipped by 5 bases and J by 13 bases; unmatched bases: 7. The germline V gene encodes CDR1 SEHNR and CDR2 FQNEAQ (reference sequence).

This clonotype was seen many times. This rearrangement joins TRBV7-2 to TRBJ2-3; 7 bases fit TRBD1. With 5 bases clipped from V and 0 bases from J, the junction kept 11 bases outside the gene matches. The CDR3 spans 17 residues. In germline, CDR1 is SGHTA, CDR2 FQGNSA. CDR3 in amino acids: CASSLGTALKSTDTQYF. The DNA for the CDR3 is TGTGCCAGCAGCCTGGGGACAGCCCTAAAGAGCACAGATACGCAGTATTTT.

A remark on this clonotype: Germline and junction disagree at one end, which may indicate a read error. The chain links TRBV24-1 to TRBJ2-1; 9 positions match TRBD2. CDR1 and CDR2 (germline): KGHDR, SFDVKD. This CDR3 has 16 residues. In nucleotides, the CDR3 is TGTGCCACCGGTGATTCGCCTAGCGGGGTAGGGGGTGAGCAGTTCTTC. It is translated as CATGDSPSGVGGEQFF.

This clonotype was observed a few times. The chain joins TRBV15 to TRBJ1-2; 7 bases fit TRBD1. The CDR3 runs 16 residues. Losses at the gene ends were 0 bases for V and 4 bases for J; bases not matched to a gene: 8. Germline V gene data show CDR1 as LNHNV and CDR2 as YYDKDF (reference sequence). The CDR3 here is CATSRERTGRGYGYTF. The CDR3 bases are TGTGCCACCAGCAGAGAACGGACAGGACGGGGCTATGGCTACACCTTC.

The chain carries TRBV27 and TRBJ2-5, with a possible D match to TRBD2 (5 bases). The ends were cut back, 1 base at V and 4 bases at J, with 13 bases in the middle. The CDR3 totals 15 residues. CDR1 and CDR2 (germline): MNHEY, SMNVEV (reference sequence). The CDR3 is CASSLYGGVGETQYF. The CDR3 DNA sequence: TGTGCCAGCAGTTTATATGGAGGTGTTGGAGAGACCCAGTACTTC.

Concerning this clonotype: A much bigger clone sits one base away, suggesting this may be a read error. The chain links TRBV7-2 to TRBJ2-5; TRBD1 matches at 11 bases. The CDR3 has 15 residues. Germline assignment: CDR1 SGHTA and CDR2 FQGNSA. CDR3 nucleotide sequence: TGTGTCAGCAGCTTAGTGGACAGGGGGCTAGAGACCCAGTACTTC. This gives the protein CVSSLVDRGLETQYF.